This T cell receptor beta chain was sequenced in a study of spatial heterogeneity in lung cancer. Every molecule of TCR cDNA had its own unique molecular identifier. MiXCR was run by TCRdb on the 5' RACE reads, yielding one entry per CDR3 protein. The sample lists more than 5,500 distinct CDR3 sequences, 5% to 6% occurring once. This clonotype was counted between two and nine times. Sample time point: sample taken at primary tumor resection. The study sequenced unsorted whole RNA from tumor, nontumor lung or frozen PBMC. Trimming cost V 6 bases and J 1 base, with 14 bases left between them. From germline, CDR1 is SGHVS and CDR2 FQNEAQ. The length of the CDR3 is 15 residues.

The source was normal lung tissue next to the tumor, collected at surgery. The rearrangement uses TRBV7-8 and TRBJ2-3; perhaps TRBD2 as D (6 bases). This TCR was recovered from a female donor with early-stage non-small cell lung cancer. CDR3 in amino acids: CASSYGASGTDTQYF. In DNA, the CDR3 is TGTGCCAGCAGTTACGGGGCTAGCGGCACAGATACGCAGTATTTT.